The 27 T cell receptor beta chains below come from one sample, sequenced in a study of blood T cell repertoires in COVID-19. The table came from immunoSEQ multiplex PCR; TCRdb's copy has only in-frame clones and leaves some out. Here the sample spans 200,000 to 250,000 clones, 87% being singletons. Sequencing was carried out using PBMCs or T cells enriched from blood (not recorded which). These receptors were obtained from a man aged 30 to 39 who had recovered from COVID-19.

V gene TRBV7-9 combines with J gene TRBJ2-3, with D tentatively TRBD2 (5 bases). V was trimmed by 2 bases and J by 4 bases, leaving 10 bases between them. The CDR3 length is 14 residues. The germline V gene has CDR1 SEHNR and CDR2 FQNEAQ (reference sequence). The CDR3 loop reads CASSLNSGADTQYF. The CDR3 DNA sequence: TGTGCCAGCAGCTTAAATTCCGGGGCAGATACGCAGTATTTT.

The chain uses TRBV5-6 and TRBJ2-7, with 9 bases lining up with TRBD1. The CDR3 covers 12 residues. V lost 0 bases and J lost 12; bases outside the gene matches: 4. Germline CDR1 is SGHDT and CDR2 is YYEEEE. CDR3 amino acids: CASSLGQGEGYF. In nucleotides, the CDR3 is TGTGCCAGCAGCTTGGGACAGGGGGAAGGGTACTTC.

This chain links TRBV5-1 with TRBJ1-2, with 7 nucleotides matching TRBD1. J lost 4 bases, V lost 0 bases, and 6 bases had no gene match. Germline-derived CDR1 and CDR2 are SGHRS and YFSETQ. The length of the CDR3 is 15 residues. Here the CDR3 DNA reads TGCGCCAGCAGCTTGGAACCGGGACAGATCTATGGCTACACCTTC. Residues: CASSLEPGQIYGYTF. The whole variable domain, filled in from reference TRBV5-1 and TRBJ1-2, reads KAGVTQTPRYLIKTRGQQVTLSCSPISGHRSVSWYQQTPGQGLQFLFEYFSETQRNKGNFPGRFSGRQFSNSRSEMNVSTLELGDSALYLCASSLEPGQIYGYTFGSGTRLTVV.

This chain joins TRBV5-6 and TRBJ2-7, with TRBD1 matching 11 bases. This CDR3 comprises 15 residues. V gave up 3 bases and J gave up 4 bases; unmatched junction bases: 6. Germline V gene sequence: CDR1 SGHDT, CDR2 YYEEEE. The CDR3 is CASSWWGQGEYEQYF. The CDR3, as DNA: TGTGCCAGCAGCTGGTGGGGACAGGGGGAATACGAGCAGTACTTC.

V is TRBV27 and J is TRBJ2-7, with D possibly being TRBD1 (6 bases). This CDR3 comprises 13 residues. V lost 8 bases to trimming and J lost 0 bases, with 11 bases between them. The germline V gene has CDR1 MNHEY and CDR2 SMNVEV (reference sequence). CDR3 region: CASRDTLSYEQYF. CDR3 nucleotide sequence: TGTGCCAGCCGGGACACCCTCTCCTACGAGCAGTACTTC.

The V and J genes are TRBV7-8 and TRBJ1-1, with TRBD1 as a possible D gene (5 bases). Between the trimmed V and J ends, which lost 5 bases and 4 bases, there was a span of 14 bases. Germline CDR1 SGHVS, CDR2 FQNEAQ. The CDR3 totals 14 residues. The CDR3 DNA follows: TGTGCCAGCAGCCCTATGGGGGGGAGCACTGAAGCTTTCTTT. Protein product: CASSPMGGSTEAFF.

Written as DNA, the CDR3 is TGTGCCAGCAACATACAGGGATTGGGTGAAGCTTTCTTT. It translates to CASNIQGLGEAFF. This chain uses TRBV5-6 with TRBJ1-1; tentative D call: TRBD1 (6 bases). V lost 6 bases, J lost 7 bases, and 16 bases lay in between. Germline V lookup: CDR1 SGHDT, CDR2 YYEEEE. The CDR3 is made up of 13 amino acids.

This clone came up a few times. This chain joins TRBV5-6 and TRBJ1-6, with D possibly TRBD1 on 6 matching bases. Germline V lookup: CDR1 SGHDT, CDR2 YYEEEE. This CDR3 comprises 15 residues. Trimming removed 3 bases from V and 7 bases from J, with 14 bases in between. The CDR3 is CASSWLTGKNSPLHF. For the CDR3, the DNA is TGTGCCAGCAGCTGGTTAACAGGGAAAAATTCACCCCTCCACTTT. The variable domain in full, completed from reference TRBV5-6 and TRBJ1-6, reads DAGVTQSPTHLIKTRGQQVTLRCSPKSGHDTVSWYQQALGQGPQFIFQYYEEEERQRGNFPDRFSGHQFPNYSSELNVNALLLGDSALYLCASSWLTGKNSPLHFGNGTRLTVT.

CDR3 in DNA: TGCGCCAGCAGCCCTATGGCGGGACAGGGGTCCTACGAGCAGTACTTC. This translates into CASSPMAGQGSYEQYF. This rearrangement joins TRBV5-1 to TRBJ2-7; 10 bases are a match to TRBD1. Germline lookup yields CDR1 SGHRS and CDR2 YFSETQ. This CDR3 region has 16 residues. The J segment lost 1 base and the V segment lost 4 bases, leaving 8 bases of the junction unmatched.

The chain carries TRBV5-4 and TRBJ2-1, with 8 positions matching TRBD2. This CDR3 is built from 17 residues. V shed 3 bases and J 7 bases; nucleotides not matched to a gene: 15. CDR1 is SGHNT and CDR2 is YYREEE in the germline V gene (reference sequence). The CDR3: CASSSDGPGGLRNEQFF. Written as DNA, the CDR3 is TGTGCCAGCAGCTCCGACGGGCCGGGAGGGTTGAGGAATGAGCAGTTCTTC.

J is TRBJ1-5 and V is TRBV19, with D possibly TRBD1 on 6 matching bases. The CDR3 runs to 12 residues. Looked up from germline, CDR1 is LNHDA and CDR2 is SQIVND (reference sequence). V was cut by 7 bases and J by 13 bases, with 17 bases left in between. The CDR3, as DNA: TGTGCCAGTAATATGGACAGTATTCCTCAGCATTTT. It translates to CASNMDSIPQHF. Variable domain in full (rest from reference TRBV19 and TRBJ1-5): DGGITQSPKYLFRKEGQNVTLSCEQNLNHDAMYWYRQDPGQGLRLIYYSQIVNDFQKGDIAEGYSVSREKKESFPLTVTSAQKNPTAFYLCASNMDSIPQHFGDGTRLSIL.

The chain has TRBV24-1 and TRBJ1-5; the D is unclear. Germline values: CDR1 KGHDR, CDR2 SFDVKD. The CDR3 is 11 residues long. V lost 9 bases and J lost 7, with 9 bases in between. The CDR3 is CATGDGQPQHF. CDR3 coding DNA: TGTGCCACCGGAGATGGCCAGCCCCAGCATTTT.

The chain has TRBV7-6 and TRBJ2-5; 10 nucleotides line up with TRBD2. V was pared by 1 base and J by 2 bases, with 13 bases of the junction left unmatched. Germline CDR1 and CDR2: SGHVS and FNYEAQ. This CDR3 spans 19 amino acids. This CDR3 is CASSLGLAGARIVQETQYF. Here the CDR3 DNA reads TGTGCCAGCAGCTTAGGCCTAGCGGGAGCAAGAATAGTACAAGAGACCCAGTACTTC.

The chain joins TRBV11-1 to TRBJ1-1; 7 positions match TRBD1. Trimming cost V 2 bases and J 1 base; bases outside gene matches: 4. This CDR3 spans 15 amino acids. CDR1 SGHAT and CDR2 FQDESV come from the germline V gene (reference sequence). The CDR3 coding sequence is TGTGCCAGCAGCTTATGGGACAGTCCGAACACTGAAGCTTTCTTT. This gives the protein CASSLWDSPNTEAFF.

The rearrangement links TRBV30 to TRBJ2-4; 9 positions match TRBD1. Trimming cost V 4 bases and J 6 bases; bases outside gene matches: 4. Per the germline V gene, CDR1 is GTSNPN and CDR2 is SVGIG (reference sequence). The CDR3 runs to 13 residues. CDR3: CAWTGQGSNIQYF. CDR3 bases: TGTGCCTGGACGGGACAGGGCTCAAACATTCAGTACTTC.

The rearrangement links TRBV5-1 to TRBJ1-3, with a possible D match to TRBD1 (5 bases). V was cut by 1 base and J by 2 bases, with 7 bases left in between. The CDR3 runs to 14 residues. Looked up from germline, CDR1 is SGHRS and CDR2 is YFSETQ. The CDR3 loop is CASSLKGAGNTIYF. CDR3 nucleotide sequence: TGCGCCAGCAGCTTGAAAGGGGCTGGAAACACCATATATTTT.

This rearrangement joins TRBV7-3 to TRBJ2-3; 10 bases fit TRBD1. The CDR3 contains 16 residues. J gave up 4 bases and V 2 bases, and 6 bases lay outside the gene matches. Germline CDR1 and CDR2: SGHTA and FQGTGA. The CDR3 DNA reads as TGTGCCAGCAGCTTAGTGGGACAGGGGAGTCCAGATACGCAGTATTTT. This translates into CASSLVGQGSPDTQYF.

The J gene is TRBJ1-6, the V gene TRBV9, with 7 bases matching TRBD1. J lost 0 bases, V lost 3 bases, and 6 bases had no gene match. This CDR3 is built from 17 residues. Germline V gene data show CDR1 as SGDLS and CDR2 as YYNGEE. In nucleotides, the CDR3 is TGTGCCAGCAGCGCGAGGGGGGACAGCTCCTATAATTCACCCCTCCACTTT. This encodes CASSARGDSSYNSPLHF.

This sequence joins TRBV28 and TRBJ1-5; 7 bases map to TRBD1. This CDR3 contains 15 residues. Germline V gene data show CDR1 as MDHEN and CDR2 as SYDVKM. The ends lost 5 bases at V and 4 bases at J; junction bases unmatched: 8. The CDR3 sequence is CASSQPDRENQPQHF. CDR3 nucleotide sequence: TGTGCCAGCAGTCAGCCCGACAGGGAGAATCAGCCCCAGCATTTT.

This chain joins TRBV7-9 and TRBJ1-3, with D possibly TRBD1 on 5 matching bases. Germline V gene data show CDR1 as SEHNR and CDR2 as FQNEAQ (reference sequence). V was shortened by 8 bases and J by 2 bases, with 13 bases between the two germline ends. The length of the CDR3 is 14 residues. Here the CDR3 reads CASRIGTPGNTIYF. The CDR3 bases are TGTGCCAGCCGAATCGGGACTCCTGGAAACACCATATATTTT.

V and J are TRBV6-5 and TRBJ1-2; TRBD1 aligns across 11 bases. Germline V gene sequence: CDR1 MNHEY, CDR2 SVGAGI. V lost 5 bases to trimming and J lost 8 bases; unmatched junction nucleotides: 7. The CDR3 extends over 14 amino acids. In nucleotides, the CDR3 is TGTGCCAGCAGTAGGGACAGGGGGACGGGGGGCTACACCTTC. Translation gives CASSRDRGTGGYTF.

This rearrangement joins TRBV28 to TRBJ2-1; 7 nucleotides match TRBD1. Germline trimming cut 6 bases from V and 5 bases from J; bases unmatched to any gene: 10. The germline V gene encodes CDR1 MDHEN and CDR2 SYDVKM. This CDR3 spans 15 amino acids. CDR3 in DNA: TGTGCCAGCAGCCTCTGGTGGACAGGCAACAATGAGCAGTTCTTC. This encodes CASSLWWTGNNEQFF.

The CDR3 bases are TGTGCCAGCAGCTCCTACAGGGAAGGGGACACTGAAGCTTTCTTT. Translating gives CASSSYREGDTEAFF. The chain links TRBV7-2 to TRBJ1-1; D possibly corresponds to TRBD1 (6 bases). The germline V gene has CDR1 SGHTA and CDR2 FQGNSA. Between the trimmed V and J ends, which lost 4 bases and 3 bases, there was a span of 15 bases. The CDR3 is 15 residues long.

The chain has TRBV7-2 and TRBJ2-7; 10 positions agree with TRBD2. CDR1 and CDR2 from the germline V gene are SGHTA and FQGNSA. The CDR3 spans 12 residues. V dropped 3 bases and J dropped 13; count of bases not matched to a gene: 6. The DNA of the CDR3 is TGTGCCAGCAGCTTCCCGGGACTAGCGTTCTACTTC. This sequence encodes CASSFPGLAFYF.

The V call is TRBV9, the J call TRBJ2-3; D unresolved. Trimming shortened V by 0 bases and J by 6 bases, and 8 bases separated the two germline ends. Per germline, CDR1 SGDLS and CDR2 YYNGEE. This CDR3 comprises 13 residues. CDR3: CASSVANEDTQYF. The CDR3 DNA reads TGTGCCAGCAGCGTAGCTAACGAGGATACGCAGTATTTT.

The chain carries TRBV19 and TRBJ2-7; 7 bases fit TRBD1. From germline, CDR1 is LNHDA and CDR2 SQIVND (reference sequence). The CDR3 has 15 residues. The V segment lost 5 bases and the J segment 1 base; nucleotides outside the gene matches: 8. The CDR3 nucleotides are TGTGCCAGTAGTTACACAGGGGCACGATCCTACGAGCAGTACTTC. It yields the protein CASSYTGARSYEQYF.

As DNA, the CDR3 is TGTGCCAGCAGCGTATCCGAGGGAAGTTCACCCCTCCACTTT. Protein product: CASSVSEGSSPLHF. The rearrangement uses TRBV9 and TRBJ1-6; D gene uncertain. The V gene's germline CDR1 is SGDLS and CDR2 YYNGEE. This CDR3 spans 14 amino acids. V lost 1 base to trimming and J lost 9 bases, with 11 bases between them.